This entry is about one TCR beta chain. Germline V gives CDR1 SGHTA, CDR2 FQGTGA. The germline V and J ends were trimmed by 3 bases and 1 base, with 3 bases remaining between them. This CDR3 has 13 amino acids. This record belongs to a study of early T cells in non-severe SARS-CoV-2 infection. TCRdb used MiXCR to reprocess the 5' RACE reads, holding one entry per CDR3 protein. The sample carries around 60,000 distinct CDR3 sequences, roughly 13% recorded once. This clonotype was sampled from an adult who was a healthcare worker with PCR-confirmed SARS-CoV-2 infection or an uninfected control (not recorded which). Sequenced material: whole blood. The V call is TRBV7-3, the J call TRBJ2-2, with no clear D. CDR3 region: CASSLGNTGELFF. The CDR3 DNA reads as TGTGCCAGCAGCTTGGGGAACACCGGGGAGCTGTTTTTT.